These T cell receptor beta chains were read from a single sample in a study of T cell responses to AZD1222 COVID-19 vaccine. The data were produced by immunoSEQ multiplex PCR, yet TCRdb's version contains in-frame clones alone and is incomplete. The table lists around 20,000 clones, 80% to 90% of them singletons. The source material was peripheral blood, sampled 28 days after the second AZD1222 dose. The receptors here all came from an adult who received the AZD1222 COVID-19 vaccine. Each CDR3 is given with its conserved first and last residue. Fields, in order: D gene, V gene, clone size, J gene, CDR3 protein, CDR3 DNA. A D gene is named only where the DNA matches it firmly. The listing skips clone size in some rows; elsewhere it reads once, few, many or a size class.

D gene: -; V gene: TRBV5-1; clone size: -; J gene: TRBJ2-6; CDR3 protein: CASSLVTGNNVLTF; CDR3 DNA: TGCGCCAGCAGCTTGGTTACAGGGAACAACGTCCTGACTTTC
D gene: TRBD1; V gene: TRBV27; clone size: -; J gene: TRBJ1-1; CDR3 protein: CASSLYYRGTNTEAFF; CDR3 DNA: TGTGCCAGCAGTTTATATTACAGGGGGACGAACACTGAAGCTTTCTTT
D gene: TRBD1; V gene: TRBV19; clone size: -; J gene: TRBJ1-1; CDR3 protein: CASRQRPGQGGDQGMNTEAFF; CDR3 DNA: TGTGCCAGTAGGCAACGACCAGGACAGGGAGGGGATCAAGGGATGAACACTGAAGCTTTCTTT
D gene: TRBD1; V gene: TRBV4-2; clone size: -; J gene: TRBJ1-2; CDR3 protein: CASSQVGQGAIEDGYTF; CDR3 DNA: TGTGCCAGCAGCCAAGTGGGACAGGGGGCAATTGAGGATGGCTACACCTTC
D gene: -; V gene: TRBV4-1; clone size: -; J gene: TRBJ1-6; CDR3 protein: CASSQETGYNSPLHF; CDR3 DNA: TGCGCCAGCAGCCAGGAGACAGGTTATAATTCACCCCTCCACTTT
D gene: -; V gene: TRBV7-2; clone size: -; J gene: TRBJ1-5; CDR3 protein: CASSFYTPRGYSNQPQHF; CDR3 DNA: TGTGCCAGCAGCTTCTACACTCCACGGGGATATAGCAATCAGCCCCAGCATTTT
D gene: -; V gene: TRBV29-1; clone size: -; J gene: TRBJ2-3; CDR3 protein: CSVDRDSTDTQYF; CDR3 DNA: TGCAGCGTTGACAGAGATAGCACAGATACGCAGTATTTT
D gene: -; V gene: TRBV7-2; clone size: -; J gene: TRBJ1-3; CDR3 protein: CASSSKGFSSGNTIYF; CDR3 DNA: TGTGCCAGCAGCTCTAAGGGCTTCAGCTCTGGAAACACCATATATTTT
D gene: -; V gene: TRBV7-8; clone size: -; J gene: TRBJ1-6; CDR3 protein: CATMAWEINSPLHF; CDR3 DNA: TGTGCCACCATGGCTTGGGAGATTAATTCACCCCTCCACTTT
D gene: -; V gene: TRBV7-6; clone size: -; J gene: TRBJ2-1; CDR3 protein: CASSLGLRYNEQFF; CDR3 DNA: TGTGCCAGCAGCTTAGGACTACGGTACAATGAGCAGTTCTTC
D gene: -; V gene: TRBV12-3/TRBV12-4; clone size: once; J gene: TRBJ2-6; CDR3 protein: CASSFSGANVLTF; CDR3 DNA: TGTGCCAGCAGCTTTTCTGGGGCCAACGTCCTGACTTTC
D gene: -; V gene: TRBV13; clone size: -; J gene: TRBJ2-2; CDR3 protein: CASTLRVGELFF; CDR3 DNA: TGTGCCAGCACCCTCAGGGTCGGGGAGCTGTTTTTT
D gene: TRBD1; V gene: TRBV5-8; clone size: -; J gene: TRBJ1-1; CDR3 protein: CASSFDRETEAFF; CDR3 DNA: TGTGCCAGCAGCTTTGACAGGGAGACTGAAGCTTTCTTT
D gene: -; V gene: TRBV5-4; clone size: -; J gene: TRBJ1-4; CDR3 protein: CASSLGGGHNEKLFF; CDR3 DNA: TGTGCCAGCAGCTTGGGGGGGGGACATAATGAAAAACTGTTTTTT
D gene: TRBD1; V gene: TRBV6-2/TRBV6-3; clone size: once; J gene: TRBJ2-7; CDR3 protein: CASSDRGWGYEQYF; CDR3 DNA: TGTGCCAGCAGTGACAGGGGATGGGGCTACGAGCAGTACTTC
D gene: TRBD1; V gene: TRBV6-5; clone size: -; J gene: TRBJ2-2; CDR3 protein: CASRVGQSTGELFF; CDR3 DNA: TGTGCCAGCAGGGTGGGACAGTCCACCGGGGAGCTGTTTTTT
D gene: -; V gene: TRBV5-4; clone size: -; J gene: TRBJ1-2; CDR3 protein: CASSLPPGRYNYGYTF; CDR3 DNA: TGTGCCAGCAGCTTGCCCCCGGGACGGTATAACTATGGCTACACCTTC
D gene: -; V gene: TRBV6-6; clone size: -; J gene: TRBJ1-1; CDR3 protein: CASRDDQRENTEAFF; CDR3 DNA: TGTGCCAGCAGAGACGACCAAAGGGAGAACACTGAAGCTTTCTTT
D gene: TRBD1; V gene: TRBV2; clone size: -; J gene: TRBJ2-5; CDR3 protein: CASSEALDRGLRLDF; CDR3 DNA: TGTGCCAGCAGTGAAGCGCTGGACAGGGGCCTGAGGTTGGACTTC
D gene: -; V gene: TRBV7-6; clone size: -; J gene: TRBJ1-4; CDR3 protein: CASTDGGFNEKLFF; CDR3 DNA: TGTGCCAGCACCGATGGAGGCTTTAATGAAAAACTGTTTTTT
D gene: -; V gene: TRBV2; clone size: -; J gene: TRBJ1-2; CDR3 protein: CASSATRVYGYTF; CDR3 DNA: TGTGCCAGCAGTGCTACCCGGGTCTATGGCTACACCTTC
D gene: -; V gene: TRBV5-4; clone size: -; J gene: TRBJ2-3; CDR3 protein: CASSLVQGQTDTQYF; CDR3 DNA: TGTGCCAGCAGCTTGGTTCAGGGCCAAACAGATACGCAGTATTTT
D gene: -; V gene: TRBV5-4; clone size: -; J gene: TRBJ2-7; CDR3 protein: CASSPRFGGEQYF; CDR3 DNA: TGTGCCAGCAGCCCTCGTTTTGGGGGTGAGCAGTACTTC
D gene: TRBD1; V gene: TRBV5-6; clone size: -; J gene: TRBJ2-5; CDR3 protein: CASSLGTATYQETQYF; CDR3 DNA: TGTGCCAGCAGCCTAGGGACAGCCACGTACCAAGAGACCCAGTACTTC
D gene: -; V gene: TRBV4-3; clone size: once; J gene: TRBJ1-1; CDR3 protein: CASSAGSDTEAFF; CDR3 DNA: TGCGCCAGCAGCGCCGGGTCGGACACTGAAGCTTTCTTT
D gene: -; V gene: TRBV7-9; clone size: -; J gene: TRBJ2-1; CDR3 protein: CASSLDGGPGEQFF; CDR3 DNA: TGTGCCAGCAGCTTAGATGGGGGACCGGGTGAGCAGTTCTTC
D gene: -; V gene: TRBV30; clone size: -; J gene: TRBJ2-5; CDR3 protein: CAWSLPGTQYF; CDR3 DNA: TGTGCCTGGAGTCTCCCCGGGACCCAGTACTTC
D gene: TRBD1; V gene: TRBV18; clone size: -; J gene: TRBJ2-5; CDR3 protein: CASSLVAGGAEETQYF; CDR3 DNA: TGTGCCAGCTCACTGGTAGCAGGGGGCGCCGAGGAGACCCAGTACTTC
D gene: -; V gene: TRBV7-2; clone size: -; J gene: TRBJ1-2; CDR3 protein: CASSFWDVANYGYTF; CDR3 DNA: TGTGCCAGCAGCTTCTGGGACGTAGCTAACTATGGCTACACCTTC
D gene: -; V gene: TRBV5-4; clone size: -; J gene: TRBJ2-3; CDR3 protein: CASSPAGGADTDTQYF; CDR3 DNA: TGTGCCAGCAGCCCGGCAGGTGGGGCGGACACAGATACGCAGTATTTT
D gene: TRBD1; V gene: TRBV2; clone size: once; J gene: TRBJ1-1; CDR3 protein: CASTLLTGEGTEAFF; CDR3 DNA: TGTGCCAGCACTCTTTTGACAGGGGAGGGCACTGAAGCTTTCTTT
D gene: -; V gene: TRBV3-1/TRBV3-2; clone size: -; J gene: TRBJ2-5; CDR3 protein: CASTETPVKQETQYF; CDR3 DNA: TGTGCCAGCACCGAGACGCCAGTGAAACAAGAGACCCAGTACTTC
D gene: -; V gene: TRBV7-9; clone size: -; J gene: TRBJ1-5; CDR3 protein: CASSFGVQPQHF; CDR3 DNA: TGTGCCAGCAGCTTCGGAGTCCAGCCCCAGCATTTT
D gene: TRBD1; V gene: TRBV18; clone size: -; J gene: TRBJ2-2; CDR3 protein: CASSPPRGQGANTGELFF; CDR3 DNA: TGTGCCAGCTCACCACCGAGAGGGCAGGGGGCGAACACCGGGGAGCTGTTTTTT
D gene: TRBD1; V gene: TRBV5-6; clone size: few; J gene: TRBJ1-1; CDR3 protein: CASSLGGLQGTKKAFF; CDR3 DNA: TGTGCCAGCAGCTTGGGGGGACTACAGGGGACTAAAAAAGCTTTCTTT
D gene: -; V gene: TRBV4-2; clone size: once; J gene: TRBJ1-5; CDR3 protein: CASSQGGGRPQHF; CDR3 DNA: TGTGCCAGCAGCCAAGGAGGGGGTCGGCCCCAGCATTTT
D gene: -; V gene: TRBV7-8; clone size: -; J gene: TRBJ1-1; CDR3 protein: CASSALPGAGYEAFF; CDR3 DNA: TGTGCCAGCAGCGCCCTACCTGGGGCCGGATATGAAGCTTTCTTT
D gene: -; V gene: TRBV5-1; clone size: -; J gene: TRBJ2-7; CDR3 protein: CASSLNTGRPGGEQYF; CDR3 DNA: TGCGCCAGCAGCTTGAACACGGGCAGGCCCGGTGGGGAGCAGTACTTC
D gene: TRBD1; V gene: TRBV19; clone size: -; J gene: TRBJ2-3; CDR3 protein: CASSIGGTGGNTQYF; CDR3 DNA: TGTGCCAGTAGTATAGGGGGTACAGGGGGTAATACGCAGTATTTT
D gene: TRBD2; V gene: TRBV5-4; clone size: -; J gene: TRBJ2-1; CDR3 protein: CASSLARAGVRNEQFF; CDR3 DNA: TGTGCCAGCAGCTTGGCCAGAGCGGGGGTTAGGAATGAGCAGTTCTTC
D gene: TRBD2; V gene: TRBV27; clone size: few; J gene: TRBJ2-1; CDR3 protein: CASSLYWLAGGIEQFF; CDR3 DNA: TGTGCCAGCAGTTTATATTGGCTAGCGGGGGGGATTGAGCAGTTCTTC